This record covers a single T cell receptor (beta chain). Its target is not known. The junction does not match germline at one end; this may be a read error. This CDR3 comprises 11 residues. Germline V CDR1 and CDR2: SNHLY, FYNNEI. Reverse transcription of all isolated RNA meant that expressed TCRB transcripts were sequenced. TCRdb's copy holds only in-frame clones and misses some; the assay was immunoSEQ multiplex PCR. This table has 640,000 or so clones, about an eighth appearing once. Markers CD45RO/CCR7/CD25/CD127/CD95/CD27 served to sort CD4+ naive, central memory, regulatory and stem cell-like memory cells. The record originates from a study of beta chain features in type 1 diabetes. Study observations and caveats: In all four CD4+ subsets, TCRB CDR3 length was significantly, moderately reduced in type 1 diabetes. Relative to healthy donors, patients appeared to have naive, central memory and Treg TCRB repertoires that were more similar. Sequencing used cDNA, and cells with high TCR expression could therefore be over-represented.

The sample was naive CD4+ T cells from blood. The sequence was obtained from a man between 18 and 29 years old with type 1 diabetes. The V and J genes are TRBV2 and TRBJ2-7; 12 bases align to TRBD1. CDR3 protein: CASSSGTGGFF. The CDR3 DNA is TGTGCCAGCAGTAGCGGGACAGGGGGCTTCTTC.